This is a list of T cell receptor beta chains from one sample in a study of identical twins. From the 5' RACE reads, TCRdb called clonotypes with MiXCR, one entry per CDR3 protein. Here the sample spans fewer than 550,000 distinct CDR3 sequences, over 11% being singletons. This same sample was also taken into another study, of yellow fever vaccine responses in identical twins.

What was sequenced was CD4+ T cells sorted from blood. These receptors all come from a woman in her late teens or twenties in good health. CDR3s include the opening cysteine and the closing phenylalanine or tryptophan. The order of the fields is CDR3 DNA, CDR3 protein, D gene, CDR3 length, V gene, J gene, clone size. D genes are given only for firm matches. Part of the rows lack a size; the others show once, few, many or a class for expanded clones.

CDR3 DNA: TGTGCCAGCAGCATGGACAGTCCTTACGAGCAGTACTTC
CDR3 protein: CASSMDSPYEQYF
D gene: .
CDR3 length: 13
V gene: TRBV7-2
J gene: TRBJ2-7
clone size: few

CDR3 DNA: TGTGCCAGTAGCAGAGGGGCTAGCGGGAGATTGGGGATTGAGCAGTTCTTC
CDR3 protein: CASSRGASGRLGIEQFF
D gene: TRBD2
CDR3 length: 17
V gene: TRBV19
J gene: TRBJ2-1
clone size: .

CDR3 DNA: TGTGCCAGCAGCCCCAGATGGGAGCCCCGGCCGGGAAAACTGTTTTTT
CDR3 protein: CASSPRWEPRPGKLFF
D gene: .
CDR3 length: 16
V gene: TRBV21-1
J gene: TRBJ1-4
clone size: .

CDR3 DNA: TGTGCCACCCGCGGGACTCGCTATGGCTACACCTTC
CDR3 protein: CATRGTRYGYTF
D gene: .
CDR3 length: 12
V gene: TRBV28
J gene: TRBJ1-2
clone size: .

CDR3 DNA: TGTGCCAGCAGACCGGGACAGGGGTGGGACCAGTACTTC
CDR3 protein: CASRPGQGWDQYF
D gene: TRBD1
CDR3 length: 13
V gene: TRBV12-3/TRBV12-4
J gene: TRBJ2-5
clone size: few

CDR3 DNA: TGTGCCAGCAGCTACGACCTGGGCAGGGAGCAGTACTTC
CDR3 protein: CASSYDLGREQYF
D gene: .
CDR3 length: 13
V gene: TRBV5-4
J gene: TRBJ2-7
clone size: .

CDR3 DNA: TGCAGTGCTAGAGATCTGAGGCCCTACGAGCAGTACTTC
CDR3 protein: CSARDLRPYEQYF
D gene: .
CDR3 length: 13
V gene: TRBV20-1
J gene: TRBJ2-7
clone size: few

CDR3 DNA: TGTGCCAGCAGCCAAGAGGCAGTTGGAAACACCATATATTTT
CDR3 protein: CASSQEAVGNTIYF
D gene: .
CDR3 length: 14
V gene: TRBV3-1
J gene: TRBJ1-3
clone size: few

CDR3 DNA: TGTGCCAGCAGCTATTCAAAGTCGACAGGAGCCTACGAGCAGTACTTC
CDR3 protein: CASSYSKSTGAYEQYF
D gene: .
CDR3 length: 16
V gene: TRBV7-8
J gene: TRBJ2-7
clone size: few

CDR3 DNA: TGTGCCAGCAGCTTGGCTGTAGCGGGGGCTAGCACAGATACGCAGTATTTT
CDR3 protein: CASSLAVAGASTDTQYF
D gene: TRBD2
CDR3 length: 17
V gene: TRBV5-5
J gene: TRBJ2-3
clone size: .

CDR3 DNA: TGCAGTGCTAGGGGGGGGTCTGGGGCCAACGTCCTGACTTTC
CDR3 protein: CSARGGSGANVLTF
D gene: TRBD2
CDR3 length: 14
V gene: TRBV20-1
J gene: TRBJ2-6
clone size: .

CDR3 DNA: TGCGCCAGCAGCCAATCTGGGACAGGGGGCTCTGGAAACACCATATATTTT
CDR3 protein: CASSQSGTGGSGNTIYF
D gene: TRBD1
CDR3 length: 17
V gene: TRBV5-1
J gene: TRBJ1-3
clone size: few

CDR3 DNA: TGCGCCAGCAGCCAAGGGCCTAGCAGCGCCAGCACAGATACGCAGTATTTT
CDR3 protein: CASSQGPSSASTDTQYF
D gene: .
CDR3 length: 17
V gene: TRBV4-1
J gene: TRBJ2-3
clone size: few

CDR3 DNA: TGTGCCAGCTCACCAAATTTTGGGGAGAAGACCCAGTACTTC
CDR3 protein: CASSPNFGEKTQYF
D gene: .
CDR3 length: 14
V gene: TRBV18
J gene: TRBJ2-5
clone size: .

CDR3 DNA: TGTGCCAGCAGCTTAGTCCCCTTGCGCTCTGGAAACACCATATATTTT
CDR3 protein: CASSLVPLRSGNTIYF
D gene: .
CDR3 length: 16
V gene: TRBV7-9
J gene: TRBJ1-3
clone size: .

CDR3 DNA: TGCGCCAGCAGCCAGAACTATTACTCCTACGAGCAGTACTTC
CDR3 protein: CASSQNYYSYEQYF
D gene: .
CDR3 length: 14
V gene: TRBV4-3
J gene: TRBJ2-7
clone size: few

CDR3 DNA: TGTGCCAGCAGCTTAGCGTTGGGGGGTTTAGATGGCTACACCTTC
CDR3 protein: CASSLALGGLDGYTF
D gene: .
CDR3 length: 15
V gene: TRBV7-2
J gene: TRBJ1-2
clone size: few